The TCR beta chain described here comes from a study of blood T cells in healthy people across ages. General observations from the study: Naive CD4+ cells and diversity were both higher in long-lived donors than in aged donors. Per million T cells, TCR beta diversity dropped roughly linearly as age increased.

V lost 0 bases and J 8 bases, leaving 10 bases between the germline ends. From germline, CDR1 is KGHSH and CDR2 LQKENI. The length of the CDR3 is 14 residues. Using a J-beta primer mix together with a sample-barcoded 5' primer, a second PCR was run for roughly 7 to 12 cycles. Using its own MiXCR run on the 5' RACE reads, TCRdb lists one record per CDR3 protein. In the table there are about 630,000 distinct CDR3 sequences, around a fifth of which are singletons. The study drew donors from healthy Caucasian individuals in Russia aged 6 to 90. This clonotype was seen a handful of times. The antigen is unknown.

Specimen: blood. The origin of this receptor is a man between 65 and 85 years old in good health. The rearrangement joins TRBV18 to TRBJ1-4; D gene unclear. This chain's CDR3 is CASSPPGLPEKLFF. In nucleotides, the CDR3 is TGTGCCAGCTCACCACCGGGCCTCCCCGAAAAACTGTTTTTT.